The table lists the clone carrying this T cell receptor beta chain with a count of one. The PCR had 60 Vbeta and 13 Jbeta primers. The table came from immunoSEQ multiplex PCR; TCRdb's copy has only in-frame clones and leaves some out. The repertoire holds 180,000 or so clones, with over 60% as singletons. V was clipped by 2 bases and J by 4 bases; unmatched bases: 5. Per germline, CDR1 SGHDT and CDR2 YYEEEE. The CDR3 is made up of 15 amino acids. This entry is derived from a study of cytomegalovirus exposure and HLA in healthy donors. This clonotype was obtained from a man between 18 and 29 years old in good health and CMV-seronegative. Sequencing input: PBMCs. This chain uses TRBV5-6 with TRBJ2-7, with 11 nucleotides matching TRBD2. The CDR3, as DNA: TGTGCCAGCAGCTTTCTCTCTAGCGGGAGGTACGAGCAGTACTTC. This encodes CASSFLSSGRYEQYF.